The 18 T cell receptor beta chains below come from one sample, sequenced in a study of cytomegalovirus exposure and HLA in healthy donors. Vbeta (60) and Jbeta (13) primers were used in the PCR. Measured with immunoSEQ multiplex PCR; TCRdb has only the in-frame clones, and not every one. The sample consists of under 200,000 clones, approximately 85% of them appearing once. The sample taken for sequencing was PBMCs. The receptors stem from a girl between 2 and 10 years old in good health and CMV-seropositive.

This chain uses TRBV27 with TRBJ2-1; 8 bases align to TRBD2. V trimming: 2 bases; J trimming: 2 bases; junction bases outside the gene matches: 8. CDR3 size: 17 residues. Germline values: CDR1 MNHEY, CDR2 SMNVEV (reference sequence). DNA for the CDR3: TGTGCCAGCAGTTTAGAAGCGGGAGATCCCACCTACAATGAGCAGTTCTTC. Amino acids: CASSLEAGDPTYNEQFF.

The CDR3 DNA sequence: TGTGCCAGCAGACCAATGGGACATGAGGGGGCAGGAGCAGATACGCAGTATTTT. This codes for CASRPMGHEGAGADTQYF. V is TRBV28 and J is TRBJ2-3; 7 nucleotides align to TRBD1. Trimming cost V 6 bases and J 4 bases; bases outside gene matches: 19. The CDR3 totals 18 residues. Germline V gene data show CDR1 as MDHEN and CDR2 as SYDVKM.

The chain recombines TRBV2 with TRBJ2-7; 9 bases map to TRBD2. J lost 2 bases, V lost 4 bases, and 6 bases had no gene match. The CDR3 is 15 amino acids. CDR1 is SNHLY, CDR2 FYNNEI, per germline. The CDR3 DNA is TGTGCCAGCAGTGGAACGCTAGCGGGACCCTACGAGCAGTACTTC. Translating gives CASSGTLAGPYEQYF.

This chain joins TRBV19 and TRBJ2-7; D remains ambiguous. V was trimmed by 1 base and J by 2 bases, leaving 9 bases between them. Germline V gives CDR1 LNHDA, CDR2 SQIVND (reference sequence). CDR3 size: 14 residues. CDR3 nucleotide sequence: TGTGCCAGTAGTATAGGGCCAGAGGCCTACGAGCAGTACTTC. Amino acids: CASSIGPEAYEQYF.

The chain recombines TRBV4-1 with TRBJ2-7; 7 bases fit TRBD1. There are 15 residues in the CDR3. CDR1 is MGHRA and CDR2 is YSYEKL in the germline V gene. After removal of 1 base from V and 3 bases from J, the junction contained 6 bases not matched to a gene. The CDR3 DNA sequence: TGCGCCAGCAGCCAAGCCGACAGGGTGAACTACGAGCAGTACTTC. This codes for CASSQADRVNYEQYF.

To note about this clone: This same CDR3 is encoded by further DNA sequences in the sample. The J gene is TRBJ1-1, the V gene TRBV9, with D unclear. In germline, CDR1 is SGDLS, CDR2 YYNGEE. This CDR3 has 13 residues. Trimming took off 0 bases at V and 1 base at J, with 4 bases between the two ends. The CDR3 reads CASSVAGNTEAFF. CDR3 sequence (DNA): TGTGCCAGCAGCGTAGCGGGGAACACTGAAGCTTTCTTT. Full variable domain (remainder filled in from reference TRBV9 and TRBJ1-1): DSGVTQTPKHLITATGQRVTLRCSPRSGDLSVYWYQQSLDQGLQFLIQYYNGEERAKGNILERFSAQQFPDLHSELNLSSLELGDSALYFCASSVAGNTEAFFGQGTRLTVV.

V and J are TRBV27 and TRBJ2-7; 8 nucleotides match TRBD1. The V gene end was trimmed by 6 bases and the J gene end by 1 base; junction bases not matched to a gene: 8. The CDR3 runs to 15 residues. Germline loops: CDR1 MNHEY, CDR2 SMNVEV (reference sequence). The CDR3 coding sequence is TGTGCCAGCAGCCCCACAGGGGGTGAGTCCTACGAGCAGTACTTC. Its protein is CASSPTGGESYEQYF.

The V gene is TRBV5-1, the J gene TRBJ2-1, with 8 bases lining up with TRBD2. The CDR3 has 14 amino acids. Germline V CDR1 and CDR2: SGHRS, YFSETQ. V trimming: 1 base; J trimming: 7 bases; junction bases outside the gene matches: 4. The CDR3 protein is CASSLNGRGNEQFF. The CDR3 coding sequence is TGCGCCAGCAGCTTGAACGGGAGGGGGAATGAGCAGTTCTTC.

V gene TRBV7-9 combines with J gene TRBJ1-1; possible D gene TRBD1, 6 bases. The CDR3 is made up of 14 amino acids. V lost 5 bases to trimming and J lost 4 bases, with 14 bases between them. Germline V gene sequence: CDR1 SEHNR, CDR2 FQNEAQ (reference sequence). The CDR3 protein is CASSRGGRGTEAFF. CDR3 bases: TGTGCCAGCAGCCGGGGGGGCAGGGGCACTGAAGCTTTCTTT.

The V and J genes are TRBV5-1 and TRBJ1-1; 9 bases fit TRBD1. Germline trimming cut 0 bases from V and 1 base from J; bases unmatched to any gene: 10. Germline-derived CDR1 and CDR2 are SGHRS and YFSETQ. CDR3 size: 18 residues. CDR3 in DNA: TGCGCCAGCAGCTTGGACGGTACAGGGGGCGCCGGGAACACTGAAGCTTTCTTT. Its protein is CASSLDGTGGAGNTEAFF.

The chain recombines TRBV28 with TRBJ2-5; 12 bases line up with TRBD2. The CDR3 runs 17 residues. With V trimmed by 3 bases and J by 1 base, 6 bases remained unmatched. CDR1 is MDHEN and CDR2 is SYDVKM in the germline V gene. CDR3 bases: TGTGCCAGCAGTTTGGAACCGGGACTAGCGGGCCAAGAGACCCAGTACTTC. Amino acids: CASSLEPGLAGQETQYF.

This clone turned up a few times. This chain uses TRBV5-3 with TRBJ1-5; no reliable D call. TRBV5-3 qualifies as an ORF whose function is uncertain. This CDR3 spans 17 amino acids. The V gene lost 1 base and the J gene lost 0 bases, with 14 bases spanning the gap. The CDR3 loop is CARSLPPGGDSNQPQHF. Written as DNA, the CDR3 is TGTGCCAGAAGCTTGCCCCCGGGAGGAGATAGCAATCAGCCCCAGCATTTT.

The rearrangement joins TRBV7-3 to TRBJ1-1, with TRBD1 as a possible D gene (6 bases). In germline, CDR1 is SGHTA, CDR2 FQGTGA. Deletions cut 1 base from V and 5 bases from J, with 17 bases between. The CDR3 extends over 16 amino acids. Here the CDR3 reads CASSLMGGGDRTEAFF. The CDR3 DNA is TGTGCCAGCAGCTTAATGGGGGGGGGCGATAGGACTGAAGCTTTCTTT.

In this sample, this clone turned up a few times. The V and J genes are TRBV2 and TRBJ2-1, with 11 bases fitting TRBD2. CDR3 length: 15 amino acids. V was pared by 8 bases and J by 6 bases, with 9 bases of the junction left unmatched. CDR1 is SNHLY and CDR2 is FYNNEI in the germline V gene. CDR3 in DNA: TGTGCCAGCTACCGACTAGCGGGGCCCTCCAATGAGCAGTTCTTC. It yields the protein CASYRLAGPSNEQFF.

The chain is built from TRBV27 and TRBJ1-4; D unresolved. The CDR3 totals 15 residues. The V gene's germline CDR1 is MNHEY and CDR2 SMNVEV (reference sequence). The V and J ends lost 2 bases and 8 bases respectively, with 15 bases between them. CDR3 residues: CASSLGSDLVEKLFF. The CDR3 DNA reads TGTGCCAGCAGTTTAGGAAGCGATCTGGTCGAAAAACTGTTTTTT.

This clone was counted between two and nine times. The chain has TRBV30 and TRBJ2-5, with a weak D call TRBD2 (6 bases). The last part of the DNA fits TRBJ2-7 better; the J call may be wrong. This CDR3 contains 14 residues. Germline V lookup: CDR1 GTSNPN, CDR2 SVGIG (reference sequence). This CDR3 is CAWRPAGRSYEQYF. The DNA for the CDR3 is TGTGCCTGGCGACCCGCGGGAAGGTCCTACGAGCAGTACTTC.

This chain links TRBV30 with TRBJ1-1; 7 bases are a match to TRBD1. Losses at the gene ends were 4 bases for V and 1 base for J; bases not matched to a gene: 15. Germline V CDR1 and CDR2: GTSNPN, SVGIG (reference sequence). This CDR3 has 17 amino acids. In DNA form, the CDR3 reads TGTGCCTGGACCCTAGGAGGAGGGGGCTGGAAGAACACTGAAGCTTTCTTT. Residues: CAWTLGGGGWKNTEAFF.

This clone occurred a few times. The chain uses TRBV6-5 and TRBJ1-1, with 7 nucleotides matching TRBD1. Trimming removed 7 bases from V and 1 base from J; junction bases left unmatched: 3. The CDR3 is made up of 13 amino acids. CDR1 and CDR2 (germline): MNHEY, SVGAGI. The CDR3 spells CASTNRGNTEAFF. CDR3 nucleotide sequence: TGTGCCAGCACCAACAGGGGGAACACTGAAGCTTTCTTT.